The 16 T cell receptor beta chains below all came from one sample that was sequenced in a study of blood T cell repertoires in COVID-19. Using immunoSEQ multiplex PCR, the repertoire was profiled, and TCRdb retains in-frame clones only, with some absent. The top ten clones hold approximately 3% of a sample with fewer than 350,000 clones, under 95% of them seen once. The sample consisted of PBMCs or T cells enriched from blood (not recorded which). The receptors stem from a middle-aged man who had been exposed to COVID-19.

This clone turned up a few times. This chain joins TRBV10-1 and TRBJ2-7; possible D gene TRBD2, 6 bases. The CDR3 consists of 14 residues. Germline loops: CDR1 WNHNN, CDR2 SYGVQD (reference sequence). V lost 2 bases and J 2 bases, leaving 10 bases between the germline ends. The DNA for the CDR3 is TGCGCCAGCAGTGAGGATAGCGGAGCCTACGAGCAGTACTTC. It yields the protein CASSEDSGAYEQYF.

This chain connects TRBV27 to TRBJ1-5, with TRBD1 matching over 8 bases. The length of the CDR3 is 15 residues. V trimming: 3 bases; J trimming: 6 bases; junction bases outside the gene matches: 7. Germline CDR1 and CDR2: MNHEY and SMNVEV (reference sequence). CDR3 amino acids: CASSFPTGAVQPQHF. In DNA, the CDR3 is TGTGCCAGCAGTTTCCCGACAGGGGCGGTTCAGCCCCAGCATTTT.

The chain couples TRBV30 to TRBJ1-4; perhaps TRBD1 as D (6 bases). Germline values: CDR1 GTSNPN, CDR2 SVGIG (reference sequence). The V end was cut by 3 bases, the J end by 5 bases, with 16 bases between. The CDR3 contains 15 residues. The CDR3 spells CAWRPTGRGNEKLFF. The CDR3 coding sequence is TGTGCCTGGAGACCCACAGGGAGGGGGAATGAAAAACTGTTTTTT.

The chain couples TRBV3-1 (or the pseudogene TRBV3-2) to TRBJ1-1; maybe TRBD1 (5 bases). V lost 0 bases, J lost 2 bases, and 10 bases lay in between. The CDR3 totals 15 residues. The germline gives CDR1 LGHDT, CDR2 YNNKEL (reference sequence). Here the CDR3 reads CASSQDQGSNTEAFF. The DNA of the CDR3 is TGTGCCAGCAGCCAAGACCAGGGATCTAACACTGAAGCTTTCTTT.

The chain employs TRBV27 and TRBJ2-3; 10 bases are shared with TRBD2. The CDR3 runs to 17 residues. V shed 7 bases, J shed 4 bases, and the junction held 14 bases outside the gene matches. Germline-derived CDR1 and CDR2 are MNHEY and SMNVEV (reference sequence). The CDR3 region is CASTLLGGTSEPDTQYF. CDR3 bases: TGTGCCAGCACCCTCCTGGGCGGGACTAGCGAGCCAGATACGCAGTATTTT.

The chain is built from TRBV11-1 and TRBJ2-3; 8 bases match TRBD2. Germline CDR1 and CDR2: SGHAT and FQDESV (reference sequence). The CDR3 loop spans 13 amino acids. With V trimmed by 5 bases and J by 10 bases, 8 bases remained unmatched. Here the CDR3 reads CASSPGTREAQYF. CDR3 coding DNA: TGTGCCAGCAGCCCAGGGACTAGAGAGGCGCAGTATTTT.

This sequence joins TRBV4-2 and TRBJ1-2, with 9 bases lining up with TRBD1. The V gene end was trimmed by 0 bases and the J gene end by 5 bases; junction bases not matched to a gene: 4. The germline V gene encodes CDR1 LGHNA and CDR2 YNFKEQ. This CDR3 is built from 15 residues. As DNA, the CDR3 is TGTGCCAGCAGCCAAGAGATGGGACAGGGTTATGGCTACACCTTC. Residues: CASSQEMGQGYGYTF.

The chain uses TRBV10-3 and TRBJ2-3; 10 nucleotides line up with TRBD2. V was clipped by 8 bases and J by 0 bases; unmatched bases: 2. This CDR3 comprises 14 residues. The germline V gene has CDR1 ENHRY and CDR2 SYGVKD. In DNA form, the CDR3 reads TGTGCCATCCTAGCGGGAGATAGCACAGATACGCAGTATTTT. This translates into CAILAGDSTDTQYF.

V gene TRBV27 combines with J gene TRBJ2-6, with D perhaps matching TRBD1 (6 bases). The CDR3 consists of 17 residues. Trimming left V 4 bases short and J 3 bases short, with 16 bases between. CDR1 is MNHEY and CDR2 is SMNVEV in the germline V gene (reference sequence). The DNA for the CDR3 is TGTGCCAGCAGTTCCCAACTCAGGGGTTATGGGGCCAACGTCCTGACTTTC. This sequence encodes CASSSQLRGYGANVLTF.

V usage is TRBV12-5 and J usage is TRBJ2-1; 12 bases are shared with TRBD1. The junction had 2 bases not matched to a gene; V was cut back by 3 bases and J by 2 bases. CDR3 length: 16 residues. Germline V gene data show CDR1 as LGHNT and CDR2 as FRNRAP. The CDR3: CASGFRDRGPYNEQFF. In nucleotides, the CDR3 is TGTGCTAGTGGTTTTAGGGACAGGGGGCCCTACAATGAGCAGTTCTTC.

The CDR3 is CASSPLEITEAFF. The CDR3 DNA follows: TGTGCCAGCTCACCACTGGAGATCACTGAAGCTTTCTTT. This chain connects TRBV18 to TRBJ1-1; unclear D gene. Germline V gene lookup returns CDR1 KGHSH and CDR2 LQKENI. This CDR3 region has 13 residues. V dropped 1 base and J dropped 4 bases, with 7 bases sitting between them.

The chain is built from TRBV10-3 and TRBJ2-1; a weak D match, TRBD1 (6 bases). The V end was cut by 0 bases, the J end by 6 bases, with 9 bases between. The CDR3 is 14 residues long. CDR1 is ENHRY and CDR2 is SYGVKD in the germline V gene. The CDR3 sequence is CAISESGQLNEQFF. The CDR3 bases are TGTGCCATCAGTGAGTCGGGACAACTCAATGAGCAGTTCTTC.

The genes are TRBV5-4 and TRBJ2-2; TRBD2 agrees at 9 bases. Trimming at V came to 0 bases and at J to 4 bases, leaving 1 base not matched to a gene. Germline V gene data show CDR1 as SGHNT and CDR2 as YYREEE (reference sequence). The CDR3 is 15 residues long. The CDR3 sequence is CASSLVGLATGELFF. The CDR3 DNA is TGTGCCAGCAGCTTGGTGGGACTAGCCACCGGGGAGCTGTTTTTT.

The chain carries TRBV24-1 and TRBJ1-1; D gene uncertain. The CDR3 spans 12 residues. V gave up 8 bases and J gave up 8 bases, with 14 bases separating them. Germline values: CDR1 KGHDR, CDR2 SFDVKD. The CDR3 region is CATTNDNREAFF. The CDR3, as DNA: TGTGCCACCACGAACGACAACAGAGAAGCTTTCTTT.

This chain uses TRBV2 with TRBJ1-5, with unresolved D. The CDR3 totals 13 residues. Germline loops: CDR1 SNHLY, CDR2 FYNNEI. V was trimmed by 3 bases and J by 5 bases, leaving 8 bases between them. The CDR3 coding sequence is TGTGCCAGCAGTGACCAGGTCCATCAGCCCCAGCATTTT. Protein: CASSDQVHQPQHF.

This clone was found once. The chain recombines TRBV28 with TRBJ2-7; D unclear. Germline CDR1 reads MDHEN; CDR2 reads SYDVKM. The CDR3 consists of 12 residues. Here the CDR3 reads CSTGTAHGEQYF. The CDR3 DNA is TGTTCTACGGGTACTGCCCATGGCGAGCAGTACTTC.